This TCR beta chain was sequenced in a study of T cells in localized non-small cell lung cancer. From germline, CDR1 is SGHRS and CDR2 YFSETQ. The length of the CDR3 is 14 residues. Trimming removed 3 bases from V and 6 bases from J; junction bases left unmatched: 6. Regarding this clone: The antigen remains undetermined.

Sequencing was performed with immunoSEQ multiplex PCR; in TCRdb, only in-frame clones are kept and a portion is missing. In the table there are more than 20,000 clones, less than 90% of which are singletons. Study-wide findings and caveats: For the top 100 tumor clones, a median roughly 56 also appeared in adjacent lung. Multi-region tumor sequencing was not done, so intratumor heterogeneity could not be excluded. Adjacent uninvolved lung tissue had the highest T cell clonality, exceeding tumor. Higher T cell density in the blood was associated with longer overall survival, whereas higher adjacent-lung clonality associated with shorter survival.

The receptor was isolated from a female donor older than 55 with stage I lung adenocarcinoma. Sample: peripheral blood, taken before any cancer treatment. The rearrangement links TRBV5-1 to TRBJ2-5; 9 nucleotides line up with TRBD1. This chain's CDR3 is CASSWRDREKTQYF. The DNA for the CDR3 is TGCGCCAGCAGCTGGCGGGACAGGGAGAAGACCCAGTACTTC.